This record looks at one T cell receptor (beta chain) sequence and its context. What it binds is not known. This sample was taken from a study of T cell repertoires in cytomegalovirus infection. Study details: Both CMV infection and a matching HLA type were indicated by public TCR beta signatures. Overall study findings and caveats: Clonotype analysis showed dominance of the ex vivo response by HLA-C-restricted CMV-specific TCR beta clonotypes.

Germline CDR1 reads SGDLS; CDR2 reads YYNGEE. CDR3 length: 14 amino acids. V lost 6 bases and J lost 6; bases outside the gene matches: 8. TCRdb itself ran the reads through MiXCR, one entry per CDR3 protein. The data contain 650,000 to 900,000 distinct CDR3 sequences, around 29% of them singletons. The sample consisted of cultured CD8+ T cells from PBMCs, taken from culture after CMV antigen stimulation. The chain joins TRBV9 to TRBJ2-2; TRBD1 matches at 7 bases. This TCR derives from a human donor in good health (CMV status not recorded). Some clones in this sample may be carry-over from other donors' samples. This chain's CDR3 is CASTPGGIAGELFF. Written as DNA, the CDR3 is TGTGCCAGCACGCCAGGGGGTATCGCCGGGGAGCTGTTTTTT.